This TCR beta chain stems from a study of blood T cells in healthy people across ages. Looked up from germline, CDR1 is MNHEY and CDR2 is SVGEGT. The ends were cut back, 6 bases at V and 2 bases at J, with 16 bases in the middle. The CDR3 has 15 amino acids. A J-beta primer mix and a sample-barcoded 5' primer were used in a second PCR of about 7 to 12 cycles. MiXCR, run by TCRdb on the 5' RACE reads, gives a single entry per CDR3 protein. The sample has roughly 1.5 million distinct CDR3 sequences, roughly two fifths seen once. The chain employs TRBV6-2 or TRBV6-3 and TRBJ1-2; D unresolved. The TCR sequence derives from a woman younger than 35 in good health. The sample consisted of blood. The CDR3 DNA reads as TGTGCCAGCAGCCCACAGCGAGAGCCCAACTATGGCTACACCTTC. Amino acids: CASSPQREPNYGYTF.